The 9 T cell receptor beta chains below come from one sample, sequenced in a study of identical twins. TCRdb recomputed calls from the 5' RACE reads with MiXCR, one row per CDR3 protein. The data show some 440,000 distinct CDR3 sequences, roughly 26% seen once. The data also belong to a second study, concerning T cells expressing NK-cell markers.

Material for sequencing was CD4+ T cells sorted from blood. The receptors originated from a woman aged 18-29 years in good health.

The rearrangement joins TRBV20-1 to TRBJ2-7; no clear D. Between the trimmed V and J ends, which lost 5 bases and 0 bases, there was a span of 8 bases. In germline, CDR1 is DFQATT, CDR2 SNEGSKA (reference sequence). The CDR3 extends over 12 amino acids. CDR3 sequence reads: CSALGHSYEQYF. The CDR3 nucleotides read TGCAGTGCTCTCGGCCACTCCTACGAGCAGTACTTC.

This clonotype was seen more than once but under ten times. The genes are TRBV6-2 or TRBV6-3 and TRBJ2-5; D gene unclear. With 4 bases removed from V and 5 bases from J, the gap between germline ends came to 5 bases. Germline V gene sequence: CDR1 MNHEY, CDR2 SVGEGT. The CDR3 runs to 11 residues. The CDR3 sequence: CASSFPETQYF. The DNA of the CDR3 is TGTGCCAGCAGTTTTCCGGAGACCCAGTACTTC.

This clonotype turned up a few times. The chain carries TRBV5-6 and TRBJ2-1; 7 bases are a match to TRBD2. The V segment lost 0 bases and the J segment 10 bases; nucleotides outside the gene matches: 10. CDR1 and CDR2 (germline): SGHDT, YYEEEE. This CDR3 is built from 15 residues. The CDR3 sequence is CASSLAGLGGEEQFF. The CDR3 DNA reads as TGTGCCAGCAGCTTGGCCGGACTAGGAGGGGAGGAGCAGTTCTTC.

The CDR3 coding sequence is TGTGCCAGCAGTTCTGGCGGGAGGGCCTGGGAGACCCAGTACTTC. Protein sequence: CASSSGGRAWETQYF. The chain employs TRBV12-3 or TRBV12-4 and TRBJ2-5; 9 bases map to TRBD2. V lost 4 bases to trimming and J lost 5 bases; unmatched junction nucleotides: 8. The CDR3 has 15 amino acids.

The chain couples TRBV10-3 to TRBJ2-1, with 9 positions matching TRBD2. The CDR3 contains 16 residues. Germline values: CDR1 ENHRY, CDR2 SYGVKD. Germline trimming cut 4 bases from V and 5 bases from J; bases unmatched to any gene: 9. CDR3 nucleotides: TGTGCCATCAGTGGGATAGCGGGAGAACTGAACAATGAGCAGTTCTTC. It translates to CAISGIAGELNNEQFF.

This clonotype appeared many times. The CDR3 DNA is TGTGCCAGCAGCTTAGGGCGCAATCAGCCCCAGCATTTT. Its translation is CASSLGRNQPQHF. V usage is TRBV7-2 and J usage is TRBJ1-5, with D unresolved. The V end lost 1 base, the J end lost 2 bases, and 3 bases lay between the germline ends. Germline CDR1 and CDR2: SGHTA and FQGNSA. The CDR3 length is 13 residues. Combining the CDR3 with reference TRBV7-2 and TRBJ1-5 gives the whole variable domain GAGVSQSPSNKVTEKGKDVELRCDPISGHTALYWYRQSLGQGLEFLIYFQGNSAPDKSGLPSDRFSAERTGGSVSTLTIQRTQQEDSAVYLCASSLGRNQPQHFGDGTRLSIL.

This clonotype showed up just a few times. This chain connects TRBV9 to TRBJ2-1; a weak D match, TRBD2 (7 bases). Germline V gene lookup returns CDR1 SGDLS and CDR2 YYNGEE. The CDR3 consists of 16 residues. Trimming cost V 4 bases and J 6 bases, with 20 bases left between them. For the CDR3, the DNA is TGTGCCAGCAGCCCCCGAAGGGGGAGGGCCAGCAATGAGCAGTTCTTC. Translation: CASSPRRGRASNEQFF.

The gene calls are TRBV27 and TRBJ2-3; D is undetermined. This CDR3 spans 14 amino acids. V was shortened by 4 bases and J by 3 bases, with 11 bases between the two germline ends. Germline lookup yields CDR1 MNHEY and CDR2 SMNVEV (reference sequence). The chain's CDR3 is CASSYGVRTDTQYF. CDR3 coding DNA: TGTGCCAGCAGTTATGGGGTACGGACAGATACGCAGTATTTT.

J is TRBJ2-1 and V is TRBV6-5; D is possibly TRBD1 (5 bases). V lost 3 bases and J 4 bases, leaving 13 bases between the germline ends. Germline CDR1 MNHEY, CDR2 SVGAGI. The CDR3 sequence is 15 residues long. The CDR3 region has the DNA TGTGCCAGCAGTTATTGGGGCACAGGTTACAATGAGCAGTTCTTC. Its protein is CASSYWGTGYNEQFF.